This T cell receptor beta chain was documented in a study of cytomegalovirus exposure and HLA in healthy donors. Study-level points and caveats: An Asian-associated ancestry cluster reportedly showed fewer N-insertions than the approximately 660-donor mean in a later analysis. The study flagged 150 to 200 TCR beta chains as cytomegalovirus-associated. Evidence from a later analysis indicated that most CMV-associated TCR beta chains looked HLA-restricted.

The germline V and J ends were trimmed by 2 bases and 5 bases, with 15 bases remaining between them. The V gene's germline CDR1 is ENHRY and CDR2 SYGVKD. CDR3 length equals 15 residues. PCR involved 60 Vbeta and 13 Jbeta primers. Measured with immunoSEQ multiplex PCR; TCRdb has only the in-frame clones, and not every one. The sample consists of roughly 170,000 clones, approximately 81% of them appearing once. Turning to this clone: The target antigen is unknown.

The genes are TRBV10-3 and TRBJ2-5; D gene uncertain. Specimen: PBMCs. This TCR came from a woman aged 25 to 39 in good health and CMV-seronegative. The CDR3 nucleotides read TGTGCCATCAGTGAGCTTTTGGGCCCCCAGGAGACCCAGTACTTC. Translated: CAISELLGPQETQYF.